These T cell receptor beta chains were read from a single sample in a study of T-cell memory formation after mild COVID-19. TCRdb reprocessed the 5' RACE reads with MiXCR, giving one entry per CDR3 protein. The data contain fewer than 250,000 distinct CDR3 sequences, 10% of them singletons. The sample comprised PBMCs or a T cell subset sorted from them (not recorded which). These receptors came from a man aged 18 to 29 who had mild COVID-19 (a few samples of this study predate the infection). Cell type and time point are not known. Each CDR3 is given without its conserved first and last residue.

v_gene	j_gene	CDR3aa
TRBV5-5	TRBJ1-2	ASSSEQGDYGYT
TRBV12-3/TRBV12-4	TRBJ2-4	ASSLLFRHGLAGAPLAKNIQY
TRBV20-1	TRBJ2-5	SASQGPQETQY
TRBV12-3/TRBV12-4	TRBJ1-1	ASSLGGFNTEAF
TRBV7-9	TRBJ1-2	ASSFAGTYGYT
TRBV2	TRBJ2-2	ASSEGHTGELF
TRBV7-2	TRBJ2-1	ASSVQRGGNEQF
TRBV12-3/TRBV12-4	TRBJ1-5	ASSLAQGSNQPQH
TRBV18	TRBJ2-7	ASSPTSGGEQY
TRBV4-1	TRBJ1-2	ASSPGTNYGYT
TRBV11-2	TRBJ2-1	ASSFGQAGYEQF
TRBV18	TRBJ2-5	ASSPGREQTQY
TRBV5-5	TRBJ2-5	ASSLYSTETQY
TRBV5-1	TRBJ2-5	ASSEGTGVRETQY
TRBV10-3	TRBJ2-1	AIRGTSGEEQF
TRBV7-8	TRBJ1-4	ASSLQGEQNEKLF
TRBV6-1	TRBJ2-2	ASTNTGELF
TRBV6-2/TRBV6-3	TRBJ1-1	ASRGAPEAF
TRBV28	TRBJ2-3	ASSLAGDADTQY
TRBV18	TRBJ1-4	ASSPRQASATNEKLF
TRBV19	TRBJ1-2	ASSEGGAPHGYT
TRBV6-6	TRBJ1-5	ASSWTGDNQPQH
TRBV5-1	TRBJ1-2	ASSLVDRESGYT
TRBV7-2	TRBJ2-2	ASSLLGLAENTGELF
TRBV7-2	TRBJ2-3	ASSHGPLDTQY
TRBV5-6	TRBJ2-3	ASRRGVADTQY
TRBV28	TRBJ1-2	ASRTQGARRYT
TRBV5-1	TRBJ2-3	ASSLAEGGHTDTQY
TRBV6-6	TRBJ1-2	ASSTPRTGVGYT
TRBV12-3/TRBV12-4	TRBJ2-3	ASTRGTSTDTQY
TRBV18	TRBJ2-1	ASSQTGLYPYNEQF
TRBV20-1	TRBJ2-1	SATGTVRNEQF
TRBV20-1	TRBJ2-7	SAGRGGVSSYEQY
TRBV7-2	TRBJ1-2	ASSPLRQGVEVRGYT
TRBV4-2	TRBJ2-4	ASSQDPMTSYIQY
TRBV9	TRBJ1-2	ASSPRQRTGGYT
TRBV6-6	TRBJ2-3	ASRYQGTDTQY
TRBV12-3/TRBV12-4	TRBJ1-3	ASSIAGNTIY
TRBV18	TRBJ2-1	ASSPREGYNEQF
TRBV5-1	TRBJ1-2	ASSPTGFANYGYT
TRBV7-2	TRBJ1-6	ASSSVGWDNSPLH
TRBV7-3	TRBJ2-5	ASSLRGQGGTQY
TRBV5-4	TRBJ2-5	ASSLGNRQETQY
TRBV3-1	TRBJ1-5	ASSQRSNQPQH
TRBV2	TRBJ2-5	ASLSEGQETQY
TRBV9	TRBJ2-3	ASSIRDRGPSTDTQY
TRBV7-2	TRBJ2-2	ASSHNQFAGELF
TRBV4-2	TRBJ1-1	ASSQARRGDAEAF
TRBV7-2	TRBJ1-2	ASSLGSRDSYGYT
TRBV3-1	TRBJ2-3	ASAGSSTQY